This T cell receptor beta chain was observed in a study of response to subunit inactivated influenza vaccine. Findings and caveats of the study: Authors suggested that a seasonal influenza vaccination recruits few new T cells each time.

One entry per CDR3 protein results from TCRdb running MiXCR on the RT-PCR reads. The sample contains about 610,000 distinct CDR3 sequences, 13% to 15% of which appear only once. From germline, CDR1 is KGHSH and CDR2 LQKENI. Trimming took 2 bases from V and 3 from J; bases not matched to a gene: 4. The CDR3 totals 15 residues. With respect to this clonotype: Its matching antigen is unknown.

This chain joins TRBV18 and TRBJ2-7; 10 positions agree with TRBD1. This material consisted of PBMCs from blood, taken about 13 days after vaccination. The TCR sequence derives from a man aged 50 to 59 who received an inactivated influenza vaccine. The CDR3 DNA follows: TGTGCCAGCTCACCAAGACAGGGGGCTGTCTACGAGCAGTACTTC. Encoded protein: CASSPRQGAVYEQYF.